These 7 T cell receptor beta chains were all obtained from the same sample, sequenced in a study of blood T cell repertoires in COVID-19. Method: immunoSEQ multiplex PCR; TCRdb's copy keeps in-frame clones and lacks some. This sample has some 150,000 clones, with around 87% found just once. The sequencing sample was made of peripheral blood. The receptors were gathered from a man younger than 30 with active or convalescent COVID-19.

This chain joins TRBV6-4 and TRBJ2-1; weak D call: TRBD2 (6 bases). CDR1 and CDR2 from the germline V gene are MRHNA and SNTAGT. The V and J ends lost 3 bases and 7 bases respectively, with 19 bases between them. CDR3 length: 16 residues. CDR3 sequence (DNA): TGTGCCAGCAGTGAAGTAGTGGGAGGTGGATTGAATGAGCAGTTCTTC. Translated: CASSEVVGGGLNEQFF.

The genes are TRBV7-2 and TRBJ2-7; D might be TRBD1 (5 bases). The germline V gene encodes CDR1 SGHTA and CDR2 FQGNSA. This CDR3 comprises 12 residues. Trimming removed 7 bases from V and 1 base from J, with 8 bases in between. CDR3 coding DNA: TGTGCCAGCAAAGACAGTTCCTACGAGCAGTACTTC. Its protein product is CASKDSSYEQYF.

This clone was detected once. The rearrangement links TRBV15 to TRBJ1-4, with 7 bases aligning to TRBD1. V dropped 3 bases and J dropped 7; count of bases not matched to a gene: 5. This CDR3 has 14 amino acids. The V gene's germline CDR1 is LNHNV and CDR2 YYDKDF (reference sequence). The CDR3 spells CATSRVRGSEKLFF. In nucleotides, the CDR3 is TGTGCCACCAGCAGGGTCAGGGGGAGTGAAAAACTGTTTTTT.

This clone was seen only once. The chain uses TRBV28 and TRBJ2-6; weak D call: TRBD2 (6 bases). The CDR3 runs to 14 residues. Trimming cost V 6 bases and J 0 bases, with 6 bases left between them. Germline CDR1 MDHEN, CDR2 SYDVKM. The chain's CDR3 is CASRDYSGANVLTF. The DNA for the CDR3 is TGTGCCAGCAGGGACTACTCTGGGGCCAACGTCCTGACTTTC.

Turning to this clone: The sample carries other DNA sequences with the same CDR3. This rearrangement joins TRBV7-6 to TRBJ2-5; 12 bases match TRBD2. V lost 3 bases to trimming and J lost 4 bases; unmatched junction nucleotides: 3. Germline V gene lookup returns CDR1 SGHVS and CDR2 FNYEAQ. This CDR3 region has 15 residues. The CDR3 DNA reads TGTGCCAGCAGCTTGGCACTAGCGGGAGGAGAGACCCAGTACTTC. Its protein product is CASSLALAGGETQYF. The full variable domain, in which reference TRBV7-6 and TRBJ2-5 provide the parts outside the CDR3, is GAGVSQSPRYKVTKRGQDVALRCDPISGHVSLYWYRQALGQGPEFLTYFNYEAQQDKSGLPNDRFSAERPEGSISTLTIQRTEQRDSAMYRCASSLALAGGETQYFGPGTRLLVL.

The V and J genes are TRBV14 and TRBJ1-4; no clear D. The CDR3 is 13 amino acids. The V end lost 6 bases, the J end lost 3 bases, and 8 bases lay between the germline ends. Germline V gene sequence: CDR1 SGHDN, CDR2 FVKESK. The CDR3 reads CASSTASNEKLFF. As DNA, the CDR3 is TGTGCCAGCAGTACAGCCTCTAATGAAAAACTGTTTTTT.

The chain links TRBV7-2 to TRBJ2-1; perhaps TRBD2 as D (5 bases). The CDR3 consists of 16 residues. The germline gives CDR1 SGHTA, CDR2 FQGNSA. V dropped 1 base and J dropped 12 bases, with 22 bases sitting between them. CDR3 DNA sequence: TGTGCCAGCAGCTTAGTGGTGGGAGACCGTCTCTTTGGGCAGTTCTTC. Protein: CASSLVVGDRLFGQFF.